Listed below are T cell receptor beta chains from one sample, sequenced in a study of blood T cell repertoires in COVID-19. This table comes from immunoSEQ multiplex PCR, and its TCRdb copy is limited to in-frame clones, with some not included. Of under 450,000 clones in the sample, more than 85% were seen once. Specimen: PBMCs or T cells enriched from blood (not recorded which). The source of these receptors is a woman in her thirties or forties who had been exposed to COVID-19. CDR3s include the opening cysteine and the closing phenylalanine or tryptophan. Fields, in order: J gene, D gene, clone size, V gene, CDR3 DNA, CDR3 protein. A D gene is named only where the DNA matches it firmly. Clone size appears in some rows only: once, few, many, or a class for an expanded clone.

j_gene: TRBJ1-1
d_gene: .
abundance: .
v_gene: TRBV5-1
CDR3nt: TGCGCCAGCAGCTCCGGAGGGACCTACGCTAGAGCTTTCTTT
CDR3aa: CASSSGGTYARAFF

j_gene: TRBJ1-3
d_gene: .
abundance: .
v_gene: TRBV5-1
CDR3nt: TGCGCCAGCAGCGTCCAGGGGAACTCTGGAAACACCATATATTTT
CDR3aa: CASSVQGNSGNTIYF

j_gene: TRBJ1-1
d_gene: .
abundance: once
v_gene: TRBV3-1/TRBV3-2
CDR3nt: TGTGCCAGCAGCGTACCGGGGGGAGCGTCCACTGAAGCTTTCTTT
CDR3aa: CASSVPGGASTEAFF

j_gene: TRBJ1-1
d_gene: .
abundance: .
v_gene: TRBV18
CDR3nt: TGTGCCAGCTCACCTCAGGGGAACACTGAAGCTTTCTTT
CDR3aa: CASSPQGNTEAFF

j_gene: TRBJ2-3
d_gene: TRBD1
abundance: .
v_gene: TRBV5-1
CDR3nt: TGCGCCAGCAGCTTCGACAGGGGGCGTTGGACAGATACGCAGTATTTT
CDR3aa: CASSFDRGRWTDTQYF

j_gene: TRBJ1-1
d_gene: .
abundance: .
v_gene: TRBV7-9
CDR3nt: TGTGCCAGCAGCCAAACGGTCGGGGGAGCTTTCTTT
CDR3aa: CASSQTVGGAFF

j_gene: TRBJ2-2
d_gene: TRBD1
abundance: .
v_gene: TRBV7-3
CDR3nt: TGTGCCAGCAGCTTAGGGACAGGAATCACCGGGGAGCTGTTTTTT
CDR3aa: CASSLGTGITGELFF

j_gene: TRBJ2-5
d_gene: .
abundance: .
v_gene: TRBV14
CDR3nt: TGTGCCAGCAGTCAGAGGAAGACAGGTATCCAAGAGACCCAGTACTTC
CDR3aa: CASSQRKTGIQETQYF

j_gene: TRBJ2-2
d_gene: .
abundance: few
v_gene: TRBV30
CDR3nt: TGTGCCTGGAAGGGGACAACGGCCGGGGAGCTGTTTTTT
CDR3aa: CAWKGTTAGELFF

j_gene: TRBJ2-1
d_gene: .
abundance: .
v_gene: TRBV27
CDR3nt: TGTGCCAGCAGTTTCTCCCGGGGGAGCTCCTACAATGAGCAGTTCTTC
CDR3aa: CASSFSRGSSYNEQFF

j_gene: TRBJ2-4
d_gene: TRBD1
abundance: .
v_gene: TRBV29-1
CDR3nt: TGCAGCGCCGGGACAGATGTACTAGCCAAAAACATTCAGTACTTC
CDR3aa: CSAGTDVLAKNIQYF

j_gene: TRBJ1-1
d_gene: TRBD1
abundance: .
v_gene: TRBV19
CDR3nt: TGTGCCGGCAAACCTCACCGGGACAGGGAATTTTTGAACACTGAAGCTTTCTTT
CDR3aa: CAGKPHRDREFLNTEAFF

j_gene: TRBJ2-7
d_gene: TRBD2
abundance: .
v_gene: TRBV7-2
CDR3nt: TGTGCCAGCAGCTTATTTGGGACTAGCAGCTCCTACGAGCAGTACTTC
CDR3aa: CASSLFGTSSSYEQYF

j_gene: TRBJ1-2
d_gene: TRBD1
abundance: .
v_gene: TRBV30
CDR3nt: TGTGCCTGGGGGACAGGGGGAAGTCGGTTC
CDR3aa: CAWGTGGSRF

j_gene: TRBJ2-1
d_gene: TRBD2
abundance: .
v_gene: TRBV6-4
CDR3nt: TGTGCCAGCAGTGACAGCCTAGCGGGGGGCGGTGAGCAGTTCTTC
CDR3aa: CASSDSLAGGGEQFF

j_gene: TRBJ1-2
d_gene: TRBD1
abundance: .
v_gene: TRBV7-9
CDR3nt: TGTGCCAGCAGTCGTGAAAAAGACAGGGAAGACTACACCTTC
CDR3aa: CASSREKDREDYTF

j_gene: TRBJ1-1
d_gene: .
abundance: .
v_gene: TRBV10-3
CDR3nt: TGTGCCATCAGTGAAGGGACCAGGGGGAACACTGAAGCTTTCTTT
CDR3aa: CAISEGTRGNTEAFF

j_gene: TRBJ1-1
d_gene: .
abundance: .
v_gene: TRBV7-3
CDR3nt: TGTGCCAGCAGCTTAAATGGTAGGAACACTGAAGCTTTCTTT
CDR3aa: CASSLNGRNTEAFF

j_gene: TRBJ1-1
d_gene: TRBD1
abundance: .
v_gene: TRBV5-4
CDR3nt: TGTGCCAGCAGTTCCGGTGGGACAGCATTGAACACTGAAGCTTTCTTT
CDR3aa: CASSSGGTALNTEAFF

j_gene: TRBJ2-7
d_gene: .
abundance: .
v_gene: TRBV7-2
CDR3nt: TGTGCCAGCAGCTTAGGGACAGTATCCTACGAGCAGTACTTC
CDR3aa: CASSLGTVSYEQYF

j_gene: TRBJ2-5
d_gene: .
abundance: once
v_gene: TRBV5-4
CDR3nt: TGTGCCAGCAGCCTGCCGGACTATGAGACCCAGTACTTC
CDR3aa: CASSLPDYETQYF

j_gene: TRBJ1-1
d_gene: TRBD1
abundance: .
v_gene: TRBV27
CDR3nt: TGTGCCAGCAGTCCCGGACAGGTCCTTGAAGCTTTCTTT
CDR3aa: CASSPGQVLEAFF

j_gene: TRBJ2-4
d_gene: .
abundance: .
v_gene: TRBV5-4
CDR3nt: TGTGCCAGCAGCTTGGCGGGGCTGGAGGGCATTCAGTACTTC
CDR3aa: CASSLAGLEGIQYF

j_gene: TRBJ2-7
d_gene: .
abundance: once
v_gene: TRBV6-5
CDR3nt: TGTGCCAGCAGTTACTCCACAGGGTGGGGCGTCTACGAGCAGTACTTC
CDR3aa: CASSYSTGWGVYEQYF

j_gene: TRBJ2-1
d_gene: .
abundance: .
v_gene: TRBV5-1
CDR3nt: TGCGCCAGCAGCTCCAGCTCGGGTGTCAATGAGCAGTTCTTC
CDR3aa: CASSSSSGVNEQFF

j_gene: TRBJ1-2
d_gene: .
abundance: .
v_gene: TRBV30
CDR3nt: TGTGCCTGGAGTCCCAGGGCCAACTATGGCTACACCTTC
CDR3aa: CAWSPRANYGYTF

j_gene: TRBJ1-5
d_gene: .
abundance: .
v_gene: TRBV10-2
CDR3nt: TGCGCCAGCAGTCCCGACAGCTCCAATCAGCCCCAGCATTTT
CDR3aa: CASSPDSSNQPQHF

j_gene: TRBJ2-1
d_gene: TRBD1
abundance: .
v_gene: TRBV7-9
CDR3nt: TGTGCCAGCAGCTCTCAGGGGGCCGTGGTTGAGCAGTTCTTC
CDR3aa: CASSSQGAVVEQFF

j_gene: TRBJ1-5
d_gene: TRBD1
abundance: .
v_gene: TRBV11-2
CDR3nt: TGTGCCAGCAGCTTAGGGGACAGGGCTATACAGCCCCAGCATTTT
CDR3aa: CASSLGDRAIQPQHF

j_gene: TRBJ2-1
d_gene: TRBD2
abundance: .
v_gene: TRBV18
CDR3nt: TGTGCCAGCTCACCAATGGGCGGGGGGGCCGCGAATGAGCAGTTCTTC
CDR3aa: CASSPMGGGAANEQFF

j_gene: TRBJ1-5
d_gene: TRBD1
abundance: .
v_gene: TRBV19
CDR3nt: TGTGCCAGTAGTCCCGGGACAGGCAAGGGACAGCCCCAGCATTTT
CDR3aa: CASSPGTGKGQPQHF

j_gene: TRBJ2-1
d_gene: TRBD2
abundance: .
v_gene: TRBV7-8
CDR3nt: TGTGCCAGCAGCAATATTGGACTAGCGGACTACAATGAGCAGTTCTTC
CDR3aa: CASSNIGLADYNEQFF

j_gene: TRBJ1-6
d_gene: TRBD1
abundance: .
v_gene: TRBV9
CDR3nt: TGTGCCAGCAGCGTAACTGACAGGGTAGCCTCACCCCTCCACTTT
CDR3aa: CASSVTDRVASPLHF

j_gene: TRBJ1-1
d_gene: .
abundance: .
v_gene: TRBV5-1
CDR3nt: TGCGCCAGCAGCTGGGGAGGGCGGGGGAACACTGAAGCTTTCTTT
CDR3aa: CASSWGGRGNTEAFF

j_gene: TRBJ1-3
d_gene: .
abundance: .
v_gene: TRBV6-5
CDR3nt: TGTGCCAGCGCGAGACTCTTCTCTGGAAACACCATATATTTT
CDR3aa: CASARLFSGNTIYF

j_gene: TRBJ2-5
d_gene: .
abundance: .
v_gene: TRBV6-5
CDR3nt: TGTGCCAGCATTAAATTAGGGGGGGAAGAGACCCAGTACTTC
CDR3aa: CASIKLGGEETQYF

j_gene: TRBJ1-4
d_gene: .
abundance: .
v_gene: TRBV15
CDR3nt: TGTGCCACCAGCAGAGCCAGTGATACCAATGAAAAACTGTTTTTT
CDR3aa: CATSRASDTNEKLFF

j_gene: TRBJ1-5
d_gene: TRBD1
abundance: .
v_gene: TRBV19
CDR3nt: TGTGCCAGTAGTACCTCACAGGGGAAGGGCAATCAGCCCCAGCATTTT
CDR3aa: CASSTSQGKGNQPQHF

j_gene: TRBJ2-1
d_gene: .
abundance: .
v_gene: TRBV19
CDR3nt: TGTGCCAGTAGTTCAGACTACTTGGGAAGCTCCTACAATGAGCAGTTCTTC
CDR3aa: CASSSDYLGSSYNEQFF

j_gene: TRBJ1-1
d_gene: .
abundance: .
v_gene: TRBV12-3/TRBV12-4
CDR3nt: TGTGCCAGCAGTTTAAAGGCGGCCTCGGTGCCTTTCTTT
CDR3aa: CASSLKAASVPFF

j_gene: TRBJ1-2
d_gene: .
abundance: .
v_gene: TRBV25-1
CDR3nt: TGTGCCAGCAGTGAGCGGGAGGGGGGGAACTATGGCTACACCTTC
CDR3aa: CASSEREGGNYGYTF

j_gene: TRBJ2-7
d_gene: TRBD2
abundance: .
v_gene: TRBV4-1
CDR3nt: TGCGCCAGCAGCCAAGGCCGGGGACTAGCGGACTACGAGCAGTACTTC
CDR3aa: CASSQGRGLADYEQYF

j_gene: TRBJ1-2
d_gene: TRBD1
abundance: .
v_gene: TRBV5-1
CDR3nt: TGCGCCAGTCGATGGGACAGGGGGCTTAACTATGGCTACACCTTC
CDR3aa: CASRWDRGLNYGYTF

j_gene: TRBJ2-5
d_gene: TRBD1
abundance: .
v_gene: TRBV5-1
CDR3nt: TGCGCCAGCAGCTGGGAAGGGGGCTTAAACCCTGGGGAGACCCAGTACTTC
CDR3aa: CASSWEGGLNPGETQYF

j_gene: TRBJ1-4
d_gene: .
abundance: .
v_gene: TRBV19
CDR3nt: TGTGCCAGTAGTCTACTTGAAAGTCCTATGCGTGAAAAACTGTTTTTT
CDR3aa: CASSLLESPMREKLFF

j_gene: TRBJ2-3
d_gene: .
abundance: .
v_gene: TRBV15
CDR3nt: TGTGCCACCAGCAGGAGCGTCGGGGGACCCACAGATACGCAGTATTTT
CDR3aa: CATSRSVGGPTDTQYF